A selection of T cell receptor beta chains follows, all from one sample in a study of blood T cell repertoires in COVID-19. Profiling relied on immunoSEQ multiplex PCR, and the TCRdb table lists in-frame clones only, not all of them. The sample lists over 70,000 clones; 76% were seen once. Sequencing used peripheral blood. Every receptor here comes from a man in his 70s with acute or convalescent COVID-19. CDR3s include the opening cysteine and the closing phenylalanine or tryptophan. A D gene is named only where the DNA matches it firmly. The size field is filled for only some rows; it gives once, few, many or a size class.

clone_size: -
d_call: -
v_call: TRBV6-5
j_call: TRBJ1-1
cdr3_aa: CASSYSPTGEAFF
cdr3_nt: TGTGCCAGCAGTTACTCTCCGACGGGTGAAGCTTTCTTT

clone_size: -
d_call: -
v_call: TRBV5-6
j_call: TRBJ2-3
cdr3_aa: CASSLDRVTQYF
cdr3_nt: TGTGCCAGCAGCTTGGACAGGGTTACGCAGTATTTT

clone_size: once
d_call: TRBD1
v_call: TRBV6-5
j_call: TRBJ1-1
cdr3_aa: CASSYWNRGLGTEAFF
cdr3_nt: TGTGCCAGCAGTTACTGGAACAGGGGGCTGGGCACTGAAGCTTTCTTT

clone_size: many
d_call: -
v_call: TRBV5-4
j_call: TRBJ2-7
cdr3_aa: CASSLGPGNYEQYF
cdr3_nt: TGTGCCAGCAGCTTGGGTCCAGGGAACTACGAGCAGTACTTC

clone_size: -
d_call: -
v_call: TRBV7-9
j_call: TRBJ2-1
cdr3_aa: CASSLASGLNEQFF
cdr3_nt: TGTGCCAGCAGCTTAGCTTCAGGACTCAATGAGCAGTTCTTC

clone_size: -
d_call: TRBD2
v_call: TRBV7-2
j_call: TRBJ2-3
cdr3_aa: CASSYTVAGGSTDTQYF
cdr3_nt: TGTGCCAGCAGCTACACCGTCGCGGGGGGGTCCACAGATACGCAGTATTTT

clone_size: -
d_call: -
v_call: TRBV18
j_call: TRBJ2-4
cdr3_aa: CASSTNLPGAKNIQYF
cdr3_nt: TGTGCCAGCTCAACAAACCTGCCGGGGGCCAAAAACATTCAGTACTTC

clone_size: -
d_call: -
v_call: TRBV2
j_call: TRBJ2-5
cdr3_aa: CASSEGRGVETQYF
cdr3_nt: TGTGCCAGCAGTGAGGGCAGGGGGGTTGAGACCCAGTACTTC

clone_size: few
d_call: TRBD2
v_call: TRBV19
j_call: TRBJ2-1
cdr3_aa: CASSIFSGGNEQFF
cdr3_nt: TGTGCCAGTAGTATTTTCTCGGGAGGTAACGAGCAGTTCTTC

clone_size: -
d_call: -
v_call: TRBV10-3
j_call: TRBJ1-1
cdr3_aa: CAISEDRNMNTEAFF
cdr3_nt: TGTGCCATCAGTGAGGACAGGAACATGAACACTGAAGCTTTCTTT

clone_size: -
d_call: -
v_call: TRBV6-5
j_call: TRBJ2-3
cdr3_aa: CASSYSSRVADTQYF
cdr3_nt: TGTGCCAGCAGTTACTCGTCCAGGGTTGCAGATACGCAGTATTTT

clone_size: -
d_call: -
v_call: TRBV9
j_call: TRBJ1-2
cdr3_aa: CASSDNTGSPSYGYTF
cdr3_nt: TGTGCCAGCAGCGATAATACAGGGTCCCCTTCCTATGGCTACACCTTC

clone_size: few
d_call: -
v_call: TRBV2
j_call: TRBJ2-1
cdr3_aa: CASSEWAGSSYNEQFF
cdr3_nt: TGTGCCAGCAGTGAATGGGCGGGAAGCTCCTACAATGAGCAGTTCTTC

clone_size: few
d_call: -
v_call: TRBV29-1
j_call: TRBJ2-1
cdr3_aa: CSVGGDISYNEQFF
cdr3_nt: TGCAGCGTGGGGGGGGACATTTCCTACAATGAGCAGTTCTTC

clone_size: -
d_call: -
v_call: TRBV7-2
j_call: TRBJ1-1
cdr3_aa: CASSLKNLAGTEAFF
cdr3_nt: TGTGCCAGCAGCTTAAAGAATCTTGCGGGAACCGAAGCTTTCTTT

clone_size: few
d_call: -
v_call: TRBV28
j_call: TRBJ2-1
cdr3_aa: CASSSFLGEATLVNEQFF
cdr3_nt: TGTGCCAGCAGTTCTTTTTTGGGGGAGGCGACCTTGGTGAATGAGCAGTTCTTC

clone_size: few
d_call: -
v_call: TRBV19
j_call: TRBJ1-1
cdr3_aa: CASREETNTEAFF
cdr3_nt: TGTGCCAGTAGGGAGGAGACGAACACTGAAGCTTTCTTT

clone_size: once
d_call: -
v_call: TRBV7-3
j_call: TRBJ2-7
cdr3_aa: CASSLFGFSYEQYF
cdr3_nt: TGTGCCAGCAGCTTATTTGGCTTCTCCTACGAGCAGTACTTC